This record covers a single T cell receptor (beta chain). Its antigen remains unknown. There were likely unrecorded immune exposures, though donors were nominally healthy when sampled. This entry belongs to a study of cytomegalovirus exposure and HLA in healthy donors. This PCR relied on a set of 60 Vbeta primers and 13 Jbeta primers. The authors' processing: Later analysis identified 80 million to 85 million unique TCR beta chains, about 10 million shared. Produced via immunoSEQ multiplex PCR; TCRdb's table is partial and in-frame only. V and J calls plus clone size are reproduced from that table; the DNA served to infer D and trimming. This sample has roughly 150,000 clones; approximately 75% occur once, and the top ten carry 1.5% to 2%. Study outcomes and limitations: HLA alleles showed associations with 15,000 to 20,000 TCR beta sequences in a later analysis, at a 0.05 false discovery rate.

From germline, CDR1 is MDHEN and CDR2 SYDVKM. Trimming removed 3 bases from V and 5 bases from J; junction bases left unmatched: 9. The CDR3 consists of 15 residues. The V gene is TRBV28, the J gene TRBJ2-5; 7 bases match TRBD1. This clonotype originated in a woman younger than 35 in good health and CMV-seronegative. Sequenced input: PBMCs. The CDR3 here is CASSFTGVWEETQYF. The CDR3 region has the DNA TGTGCCAGCAGTTTCACAGGGGTTTGGGAGGAGACCCAGTACTTC.